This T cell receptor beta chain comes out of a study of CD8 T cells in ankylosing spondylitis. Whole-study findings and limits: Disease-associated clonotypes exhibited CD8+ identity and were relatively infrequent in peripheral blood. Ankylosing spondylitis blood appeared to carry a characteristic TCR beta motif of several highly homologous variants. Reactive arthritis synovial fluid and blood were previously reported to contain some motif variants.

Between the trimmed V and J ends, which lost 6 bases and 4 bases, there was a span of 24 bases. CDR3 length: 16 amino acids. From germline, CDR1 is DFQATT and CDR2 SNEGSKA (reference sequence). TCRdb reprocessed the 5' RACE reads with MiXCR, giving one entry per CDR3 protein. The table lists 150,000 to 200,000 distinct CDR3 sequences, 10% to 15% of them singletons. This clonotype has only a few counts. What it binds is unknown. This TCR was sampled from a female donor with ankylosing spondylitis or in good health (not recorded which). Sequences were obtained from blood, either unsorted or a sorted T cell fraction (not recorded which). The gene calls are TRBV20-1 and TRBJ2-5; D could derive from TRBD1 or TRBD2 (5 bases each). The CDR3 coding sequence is TGCAGTGCCCGATCAGAGCTCAGGGACGTAGGAGAGACCCAGTACTTC. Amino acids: CSARSELRDVGETQYF.